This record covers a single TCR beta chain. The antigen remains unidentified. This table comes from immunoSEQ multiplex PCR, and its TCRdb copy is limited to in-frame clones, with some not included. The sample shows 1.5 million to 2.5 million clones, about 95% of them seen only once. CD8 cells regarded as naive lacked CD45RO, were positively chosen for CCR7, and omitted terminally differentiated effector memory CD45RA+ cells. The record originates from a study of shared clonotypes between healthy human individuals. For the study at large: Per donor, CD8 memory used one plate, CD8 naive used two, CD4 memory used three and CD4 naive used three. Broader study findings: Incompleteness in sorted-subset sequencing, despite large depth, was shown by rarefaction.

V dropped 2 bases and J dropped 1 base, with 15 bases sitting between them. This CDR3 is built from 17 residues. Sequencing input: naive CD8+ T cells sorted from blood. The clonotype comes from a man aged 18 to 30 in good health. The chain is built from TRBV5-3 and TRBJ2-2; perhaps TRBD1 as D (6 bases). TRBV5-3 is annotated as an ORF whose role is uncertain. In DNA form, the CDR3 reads TGTGCCAGAAGCTTTGGCGTAGGGACAAAGAACACCGGGGAGCTGTTTTTT. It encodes CARSFGVGTKNTGELFF.